Below are 7 T cell receptor beta chains sequenced from a single sample in a study of PD-L1 blockade in urothelial cancer. The protocol was immunoSEQ multiplex PCR, while the TCRdb copy is restricted to in-frame clones and leaves out a portion. The table has over 75,000 clones, over 75% seen once. As to time point: pretreatment peripheral blood. This material consisted of PBMCs, taken around atezolizumab (anti-PD-L1) treatment. These receptor sequences come from a man in his 60s with urothelial cancer.

The chain has TRBV7-3 and TRBJ2-2; D gene uncertain. This CDR3 has 14 amino acids. The V and J ends lost 5 bases and 4 bases respectively, with 11 bases between them. Germline CDR1 SGHTA, CDR2 FQGTGA. CDR3 nucleotide sequence: TGTGCCAGCAGCCCACAGCCCTCCACCGGGGAGCTGTTTTTT. This codes for CASSPQPSTGELFF.

This clone showed up just a few times. This chain links TRBV29-1 with TRBJ1-5; the D is unclear. V was trimmed by 4 bases and J by 2 bases, leaving 9 bases between them. The CDR3 loop spans 13 amino acids. Germline values: CDR1 SQVTM, CDR2 ANQGSEA. The CDR3 DNA reads TGCAGCGTTGCTCAGGCTCGCAATCAGCCCCAGCATTTT. Translating it yields CSVAQARNQPQHF. The full variable domain, in which reference TRBV29-1 and TRBJ1-5 provide the parts outside the CDR3, is SAVISQKPSRDICQRGTSLTIQCQVDSQVTMMFWYRQQPGQSLTLIATANQGSEATYESGFVIDKFPISRPNLTFSTLTVSNMSPEDSSIYLCSVAQARNQPQHFGDGTRLSIL.

The V call is TRBV25-1, the J call TRBJ2-5; weak D call: TRBD1 (6 bases). The CDR3 is 17 amino acids. Germline CDR1 reads MGHDK; CDR2 reads SYGVNS. Trimming left V 2 bases short and J 5 bases short, with 21 bases between. In nucleotides, the CDR3 is TGTGCCAGCAGTGAAAGTTCCCGTAGTACAGGGAAGGAGACCCAGTACTTC. Translating gives CASSESSRSTGKETQYF.

The chain links TRBV15 to TRBJ2-1; 9 bases line up with TRBD2. Trimming took 1 base from V and 6 from J; bases not matched to a gene: 7. The germline CDR1 and CDR2 sequences are LNHNV and YYDKDF (reference sequence). The CDR3 loop spans 16 amino acids. The CDR3 region is CATSRGSGGWGNEQFF. The CDR3 DNA reads TGTGCCACCAGCAGAGGTAGCGGGGGTTGGGGCAATGAGCAGTTCTTC.

This clone has a single count. This sequence joins TRBV5-4 and TRBJ1-6; D gene unclear. The V and J ends lost 0 bases and 6 bases respectively, with 7 bases between them. Germline V gene lookup returns CDR1 SGHNT and CDR2 YYREEE (reference sequence). This CDR3 contains 14 residues. The CDR3 nucleotides are TGTGCCAGCAGCTTGGACAATCTTAATTCACCCCTCCACTTT. Translating gives CASSLDNLNSPLHF.

The gene calls are TRBV15 and TRBJ1-4; D perhaps matches TRBD1 (5 bases). Looked up from germline, CDR1 is LNHNV and CDR2 is YYDKDF (reference sequence). The length of the CDR3 is 15 residues. Trimming shortened V by 1 base and J by 7 bases, and 13 bases separated the two germline ends. CDR3 DNA: TGTGCCACCAGCAGAGTAAAGGGACTTGGTGAAAAACTGTTTTTT. Translation gives CATSRVKGLGEKLFF.

The chain links TRBV19 to TRBJ1-1; 7 bases fit TRBD1. Germline CDR1 reads LNHDA; CDR2 reads SQIVND (reference sequence). The CDR3 runs 13 residues. Germline trimming cut 5 bases from V and 2 bases from J; bases unmatched to any gene: 2. The CDR3 DNA sequence: TGTGCCAGTAGTTGGGACAGAAACACTGAAGCTTTCTTT. Translated: CASSWDRNTEAFF.